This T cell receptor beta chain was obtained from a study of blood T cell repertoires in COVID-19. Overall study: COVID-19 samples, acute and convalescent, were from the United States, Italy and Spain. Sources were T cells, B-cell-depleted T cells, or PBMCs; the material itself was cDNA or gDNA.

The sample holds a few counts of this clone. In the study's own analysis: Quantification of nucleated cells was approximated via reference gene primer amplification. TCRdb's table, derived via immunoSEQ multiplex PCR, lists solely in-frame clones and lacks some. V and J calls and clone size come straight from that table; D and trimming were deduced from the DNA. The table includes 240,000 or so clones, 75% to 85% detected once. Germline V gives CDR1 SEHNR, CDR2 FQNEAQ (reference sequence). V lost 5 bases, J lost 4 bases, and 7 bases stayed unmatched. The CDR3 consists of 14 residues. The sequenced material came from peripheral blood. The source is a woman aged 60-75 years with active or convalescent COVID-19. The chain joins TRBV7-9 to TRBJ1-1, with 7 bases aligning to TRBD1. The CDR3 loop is CASSPQGGSTEAFF. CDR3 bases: TGTGCCAGCAGCCCCCAGGGGGGATCCACTGAAGCTTTCTTT.